Shown below are 23 T cell receptor beta chains from a single sample sequenced in a study of sequential checkpoint blockade in melanoma. The repertoire was sequenced with immunoSEQ multiplex PCR; TCRdb's copy has only in-frame clones and lacks some. The sample holds more than 10,000 clones, around 27% seen once. Treatment reported: randomized to nivolumab then ipilimumab (arm A) or the reverse (arm B). The sequencing used tumor tissue (inferred from file names), collected from a patient given nivolumab and ipilimumab in sequence. These receptors originate from a human donor with melanoma.

This clone was seen a few times. The chain recombines TRBV4-1 with TRBJ1-5; D is unclear. The CDR3 sequence is 16 residues long. Per germline, CDR1 MGHRA and CDR2 YSYEKL. Trimming stripped 1 base from V and 1 base from J, with 11 bases between. CDR3 DNA: TGCGCCAGCAGCCAAGGGACTGGATTGAGCAATCAGCCCCAGCATTTT. Translated: CASSQGTGLSNQPQHF.

This clone was detected a few times. V usage is TRBV14 and J usage is TRBJ2-2; D remains unclear. Germline CDR1 SGHDN, CDR2 FVKESK. Trimming pared 0 bases from V and 1 base from J, leaving 12 bases between. CDR3 length: 17 amino acids. The CDR3 here is CASSQDENTWNTGELFF. CDR3 DNA sequence: TGTGCCAGCAGCCAAGACGAAAACACTTGGAACACCGGGGAGCTGTTTTTT.

This clone was found a few times. The chain links TRBV15 to TRBJ1-3; unclear D gene. CDR3 length: 15 amino acids. The germline CDR1 and CDR2 sequences are LNHNV and YYDKDF (reference sequence). V was trimmed by 5 bases and J by 2 bases, leaving 13 bases between them. CDR3 coding DNA: TGTGCCACCAGCCCCCAGGAGACAACTGGAAACACCATATATTTT. Encoded protein: CATSPQETTGNTIYF.

The genes are TRBV5-1 and TRBJ2-6, with a tentative D call TRBD1 (5 bases). Germline V gives CDR1 SGHRS, CDR2 YFSETQ. V lost 0 bases and J 1 base, leaving 14 bases between the germline ends. CDR3 length: 18 amino acids. In DNA, the CDR3 is TGCGCCAGCAGCTTGGAGGGCAGGGTGAATTCTGGGGCCAACGTCCTGACTTTC. It specifies CASSLEGRVNSGANVLTF.

The genes are TRBV6-8 and TRBJ2-1; TRBD2 agrees at 8 bases. Germline CDR1 reads MNHGY; CDR2 reads SAAAGT. The V and J ends lost 0 bases and 5 bases, in that order; junction bases with no gene match: 6. CDR3 length: 16 residues. The CDR3 here is CASSYSLSGGNNEQFF. For the CDR3, the DNA is TGTGCCAGCAGTTACTCTCTTTCGGGGGGGAACAATGAGCAGTTCTTC.

The chain has TRBV18 and TRBJ2-1, with D perhaps matching TRBD2 (6 bases). The germline gives CDR1 KGHSH, CDR2 LQKENI. The CDR3 extends over 15 amino acids. With 1 base removed from V and 6 bases from J, the gap between germline ends came to 13 bases. CDR3 sequence: CASSPLPRGSNEQFF. The CDR3 DNA sequence: TGTGCCAGCTCACCACTCCCCCGGGGGAGCAATGAGCAGTTCTTC. Looking up the rest from reference TRBV18 and TRBJ2-1 gives the full variable domain: NAGVMQNPRHLVRRRGQEARLRCSPMKGHSHVYWYRQLPEEGLKFMVYLQKENIIDESGMPKERFSAEFPKEGPSILRIQQVVRGDSAAYFCASSPLPRGSNEQFFGPGTRLTVL.

The chain links TRBV18 to TRBJ2-7; 12 nucleotides align to TRBD1. In germline, CDR1 is KGHSH, CDR2 LQKENI. CDR3 size: 16 residues. Trimming took 4 bases from V and 10 from J; bases not matched to a gene: 14. CDR3 DNA: TGTGCCAGCTCACACACCGGGACAGGGGGCTTCATAGAACAGTACTTC. The encoded protein is CASSHTGTGGFIEQYF.

The chain couples TRBV19 to TRBJ2-3; possibly TRBD2 for D (7 bases). V was pared by 10 bases and J by 8 bases, with 25 bases between. Germline CDR1 and CDR2: LNHDA and SQIVND (reference sequence). There are 15 residues in the CDR3. This CDR3 reads CATYDRGGPESTQYF. CDR3 in DNA: TGTGCCACCTACGATAGGGGGGGACCCGAGAGTACGCAGTATTTT.

This clone was detected ten times or more. The rearrangement uses TRBV11-3 and TRBJ2-5; D not certain. Germline CDR1 is SGHNT and CDR2 is YENEEA. CDR3 length: 14 residues. With 5 bases removed from V and 2 bases from J, the gap between germline ends came to 12 bases. CDR3 sequence (DNA): TGTGCCAGCAGCCTGGTTACCAAGCAAGAGACCCAGTACTTC. This codes for CASSLVTKQETQYF.

The rearrangement links TRBV5-1 to TRBJ1-3, with D possibly TRBD1 on 6 matching bases. Trimming removed 3 bases from V and 4 bases from J, with 11 bases in between. CDR1 is SGHRS, CDR2 YFSETQ, per germline. There are 14 residues in the CDR3. CDR3 nucleotide sequence: TGCGCCAGCAGCTGGGTCGGACAGGGAAACACCATATATTTT. Amino acid sequence: CASSWVGQGNTIYF.

The chain links TRBV12-5 to TRBJ2-1; 7 nucleotides match TRBD2. Germline loops: CDR1 LGHNT, CDR2 FRNRAP. CDR3 size: 12 residues. CDR3 residues: CASGTGSHEQFF. The CDR3 bases are TGTGCCAGCGGGACGGGGTCCCATGAGCAGTTCTTC.

The chain joins TRBV6-4 to TRBJ1-1; the D is unclear. The germline CDR1 and CDR2 sequences are MRHNA and SNTAGT. The CDR3 consists of 12 residues. V was pared by 6 bases and J by 5 bases, with 10 bases between. In DNA, the CDR3 is TGTGCCAGCAGATCCCTAGGGACTGAAGCTTTCTTT. Its translation: CASRSLGTEAFF.

This clone showed up many times. This sequence joins TRBV6-8 and TRBJ1-1; 9 nucleotides line up with TRBD1. The length of the CDR3 is 13 residues. The V segment lost 10 bases and the J segment 6 bases; nucleotides outside the gene matches: 9. The V gene's germline CDR1 is MNHGY and CDR2 SAAAGT. The CDR3 spells CAIRGQGLPEAFF. DNA for the CDR3: TGTGCCATCAGGGGACAGGGCCTCCCTGAAGCTTTCTTT.

This clone was seen many times. This rearrangement joins TRBV11-3 to TRBJ2-7; TRBD2 matches 11 bases. The germline V gene has CDR1 SGHNT and CDR2 YENEEA. J was trimmed by 6 bases and V by 2 bases; bases with no gene match: 3. This CDR3 is 14 amino acids long. CDR3 protein: CASSLLLAGVEQYF. The CDR3 DNA is TGTGCCAGCAGCTTATTACTAGCGGGGGTCGAGCAGTACTTC.

V usage is TRBV19 and J usage is TRBJ2-1, with D maybe TRBD2 (6 bases). The V end lost 5 bases, the J end lost 0 bases, and 17 bases lay between the germline ends. Per the germline V gene, CDR1 is LNHDA and CDR2 is SQIVND (reference sequence). This CDR3 is 17 amino acids long. The chain's CDR3 is CASSETHGGFSYNEQFF. The CDR3 nucleotides read TGTGCCAGTAGTGAAACCCACGGGGGATTCTCCTACAATGAGCAGTTCTTC.

The chain has TRBV6-8 and TRBJ1-1, with a possible D match to TRBD1 (6 bases). The CDR3 is 13 amino acids. The germline V gene encodes CDR1 MNHGY and CDR2 SAAAGT. The V gene lost 7 bases and the J gene lost 3 bases, with 12 bases spanning the gap. This chain's CDR3 is CASTSDSYTEAFF. CDR3 DNA: TGTGCCAGCACCTCGGACAGTTACACTGAAGCTTTCTTT.

The rearrangement uses TRBV18 and TRBJ2-7; 9 bases match TRBD1. Germline-derived CDR1 and CDR2 are KGHSH and LQKENI. With 8 bases clipped from V and 3 bases from J, the junction kept 8 bases outside the gene matches. This CDR3 contains 14 residues. CDR3 loop: CASRGDRDFYEQYF. The CDR3, as DNA: TGTGCCAGCCGGGGGGACAGGGACTTCTACGAGCAGTACTTC.

A few counts support this clone. The chain recombines TRBV18 with TRBJ2-5; maybe TRBD2 (7 bases). The CDR3 is 16 amino acids. Germline assignment: CDR1 KGHSH and CDR2 LQKENI. Trimming took 3 bases from V and 0 from J, leaving 14 bases between them. Here the CDR3 DNA reads TGTGCCAGCTCACCCCGCCGGGGGGCGTACCAAGAGACCCAGTACTTC. It encodes CASSPRRGAYQETQYF.

The chain has TRBV14 and TRBJ1-1; weak D call: TRBD1 (5 bases). V lost 0 bases and J 4 bases, leaving 9 bases between the germline ends. Germline V gene sequence: CDR1 SGHDN, CDR2 FVKESK. The CDR3 length is 14 residues. The CDR3 loop is CASSQDPGSTEAFF. DNA for the CDR3: TGTGCCAGCAGCCAAGATCCAGGGAGCACTGAAGCTTTCTTT.

This clone turned up a few times. V is TRBV9 and J is TRBJ1-2, with 7 bases fitting TRBD1. The length of the CDR3 is 15 residues. From germline, CDR1 is SGDLS and CDR2 YYNGEE. V dropped 0 bases and J dropped 5; count of bases not matched to a gene: 7. In DNA, the CDR3 is TGTGCCAGCAGCGTAGGGGACAGACGGACGTATGGCTACACCTTC. Translating gives CASSVGDRRTYGYTF.

The rearrangement joins TRBV4-1 to TRBJ2-7; D is perhaps TRBD1 (6 bases). This CDR3 has 16 residues. Per germline, CDR1 MGHRA and CDR2 YSYEKL. V was pared by 3 bases and J by 3 bases, with 18 bases between. The CDR3 DNA is TGCGCCAGCAGCCAGCCAGGGGACGCTGGGGACTACGAGCAGTACTTC. This codes for CASSQPGDAGDYEQYF.

The sample holds one count of this clone. This chain links TRBV19 with TRBJ2-1; the D is unclear. Trimming cost V 5 bases and J 3 bases, with 17 bases left between them. The V gene's germline CDR1 is LNHDA and CDR2 SQIVND (reference sequence). CDR3 size: 16 residues. CDR3 coding DNA: TGTGCCAGTAGTCCCCGGATCGGATACAGCTACAATGAGCAGTTCTTC. Its translation is CASSPRIGYSYNEQFF.

This clone came up a few times. This chain connects TRBV6-8 to TRBJ2-3; D not resolved. V lost 7 bases to trimming and J lost 6 bases, with 20 bases between them. The CDR3 loop spans 15 amino acids. Per the germline V gene, CDR1 is MNHGY and CDR2 is SAAAGT. CDR3 in amino acids: CASKPRWRGADTQYF. Written as DNA, the CDR3 is TGTGCCAGCAAACCACGGTGGAGAGGAGCGGATACGCAGTATTTT.